The sequence of this T cell receptor (beta chain) was determined in a study of CD8 T cells in ankylosing spondylitis. This CDR3 has 15 residues. V shed 4 bases and J 2 bases; nucleotides not matched to a gene: 9. CDR1 and CDR2 (germline): SGDLS, YYNGEE. Quantitative 5'-RACE was performed with molecular barcodes, and it yielded the TCR beta libraries. TCRdb reprocessed the 5' RACE reads via MiXCR and lists one record per CDR3 protein. The data show about 250,000 distinct CDR3 sequences, more than 15% seen once. Whole-study results and caveats: There was reportedly significant enrichment of clones that were disease-linked in matched ankylosing spondylitis synovial fluid. Ankylosing spondylitis blood seemed to carry a telltale TCR beta motif made of roughly 8 highly homologous variants.

This clonotype was recorded a few times. As yet, its antigen is unknown. J is TRBJ2-7 and V is TRBV9; the match to TRBD2 covers 7 bases. This TCR was sampled from a male donor with ankylosing spondylitis or in good health (not recorded which). What was sequenced was blood, either unsorted or a sorted T cell fraction (not recorded which). The CDR3 nucleotides are TGTGCCAGCAGCCCACAAGGACTAGAAACCTACGAGCAGTACTTC. This sequence encodes CASSPQGLETYEQYF.